This passage covers 24 T cell receptor beta chains from one sample sequenced in a study of control samples from healthy donors and cancer patients. The data were produced by immunoSEQ multiplex PCR, yet TCRdb's version contains in-frame clones alone and is incomplete. The table has approximately 110,000 clones, roughly 90% seen once. The sequenced material came from blood. The receptors shown here come from a woman aged 50 to 60 in good health.

This chain connects TRBV27 to TRBJ2-3; 8 bases are shared with TRBD2. This CDR3 has 15 amino acids. Germline CDR1 and CDR2: MNHEY and SMNVEV (reference sequence). V lost 4 bases and J lost 3; bases outside the gene matches: 6. This CDR3 reads CASSSRRGGTDTQYF. CDR3 sequence (DNA): TGTGCCAGCAGTTCCCGACGGGGGGGGACAGATACGCAGTATTTT.

This CDR3 reads CAISDPSDRNNEKLFF. CDR3 in DNA: TGTGCCATCAGTGACCCTTCGGACAGGAATAATGAAAAACTGTTTTTT. The chain combines TRBV10-3 with TRBJ1-4; 7 positions match TRBD1. Germline trimming cut 3 bases from V and 4 bases from J; bases unmatched to any gene: 8. Germline-derived CDR1 and CDR2 are ENHRY and SYGVKD. This CDR3 has 16 residues.

The DNA for the CDR3 is TGCGCCAGCAGCCAGAGCTTACAGGTTGAAGCTTTCTTT. This translates into CASSQSLQVEAFF. The gene calls are TRBV4-3 and TRBJ1-1; the D gene is possibly TRBD1 (5 bases). V lost 3 bases and J 7 bases, leaving 12 bases between the germline ends. CDR3 length: 13 amino acids. Germline CDR1 is LGHNA and CDR2 is YSLEER.

The chain recombines TRBV13 with TRBJ1-2; D may be TRBD1 (6 bases). The germline gives CDR1 PRHDT, CDR2 FYEKMQ (reference sequence). Deletions cut 10 bases from V and 4 bases from J, with 19 bases between. The CDR3 runs to 14 residues. Written as DNA, the CDR3 is TGTGCCACTTCACAGGGTGACGGAGGCTATGGCTACACCTTC. Protein sequence: CATSQGDGGYGYTF.

The V and J genes are TRBV7-3 and TRBJ1-6; D gene uncertain. CDR1 is SGHTA, CDR2 FQGTGA, per germline. This CDR3 region has 15 residues. Trimming left V 7 bases short and J 9 bases short, with 19 bases between. CDR3 coding DNA: TGTGCCAGCACTTATCGGGCACCCTCCAGTTCACCCCTCCACTTT. Protein product: CASTYRAPSSSPLHF.

The rearrangement joins TRBV18 to TRBJ2-5, with a possible D match to TRBD2 (5 bases). Germline V gene data show CDR1 as KGHSH and CDR2 as LQKENI. The CDR3 loop spans 13 amino acids. V was trimmed by 4 bases and J by 1 base, leaving 7 bases between them. This CDR3 is CASSRTSQETQYF. The CDR3 DNA reads as TGTGCCAGCTCACGAACTAGCCAAGAGACCCAGTACTTC.

The rearrangement joins TRBV19 to TRBJ2-1; TRBD2 matches at 8 bases. The CDR3 runs 16 residues. V was pared by 7 bases and J by 2 bases, with 10 bases of the junction left unmatched. Germline-derived CDR1 and CDR2 are LNHDA and SQIVND (reference sequence). The CDR3 loop reads CASKVGGRWTYNEQFF. The CDR3 coding sequence is TGTGCCAGTAAAGTGGGCGGGAGGTGGACCTACAATGAGCAGTTCTTC. The full variable domain, its missing parts supplied by reference TRBV19 and TRBJ2-1, is DGGITQSPKYLFRKEGQNVTLSCEQNLNHDAMYWYRQDPGQGLRLIYYSQIVNDFQKGDIAEGYSVSREKKESFPLTVTSAQKNPTAFYLCASKVGGRWTYNEQFFGPGTRLTVL.

The chain couples TRBV20-1 to TRBJ1-2; the match to TRBD1 covers 7 bases. The length of the CDR3 is 14 residues. Germline CDR1 reads DFQATT; CDR2 reads SNEGSKA (reference sequence). The V segment lost 3 bases and the J segment 6 bases; nucleotides outside the gene matches: 10. The chain's CDR3 is CSASLTGRFHGYTF. Here the CDR3 DNA reads TGCAGTGCTAGTTTGACAGGGCGGTTCCATGGCTACACCTTC.

This clone occurred a few times. The chain links TRBV6-1 to TRBJ1-2; tentatively, D is TRBD1 (5 bases). The CDR3 covers 14 residues. In germline, CDR1 is MNHNS, CDR2 SASEGT. The ends were cut back, 0 bases at V and 2 bases at J, with 7 bases in the middle. CDR3: CASSEAGDNYGYTF. CDR3 in DNA: TGTGCCAGCAGTGAAGCGGGGGACAACTATGGCTACACCTTC.

This sequence joins TRBV11-2 and TRBJ2-7; no clear D gene. The ends were cut back, 5 bases at V and 4 bases at J, with 15 bases in the middle. Looked up from germline, CDR1 is SGHAT and CDR2 is FQNNGV. CDR3 size: 14 residues. The CDR3 is CASSIVRAPYEQYV. In DNA form, the CDR3 reads TGTGCCAGCAGCATCGTCCGGGCCCCGTACGAGCAGTACGTC.

The chain is built from TRBV30 and TRBJ1-5; D gene unclear. The CDR3 is 15 residues long. Germline V gene data show CDR1 as GTSNPN and CDR2 as SVGIG (reference sequence). Trimming took 6 bases from V and 0 from J, leaving 15 bases between them. The CDR3 protein is CACGGRKDSNQPQHF. The CDR3 DNA sequence: TGTGCCTGCGGTGGCCGTAAGGATAGCAATCAGCCCCAGCATTTT. The whole variable domain, filled in from reference TRBV30 and TRBJ1-5, reads SQTIHQWPATLVQPVGSPLSLECTVEGTSNPNLYWYRQAAGRGLQLLFYSVGIGQISSEVPQNLSASRPQDRQFILSSKKLLLSDSGFYLCACGGRKDSNQPQHFGDGTRLSIL.

This clone has only one observation. V gene TRBV24-1 combines with J gene TRBJ2-1; 7 nucleotides agree with TRBD2. The ends lost 2 bases at V and 9 bases at J; junction bases unmatched: 9. The CDR3 runs 15 residues. Per germline, CDR1 KGHDR and CDR2 SFDVKD. CDR3 DNA: TGTGCCACCAGTGATTCCCCCCTGCGGGGGAGTGAGCAGTTCTTC. This translates into CATSDSPLRGSEQFF.

This clone was found once. The V gene is TRBV9, the J gene TRBJ2-2; D not certain. This CDR3 is built from 13 residues. Trimming took off 0 bases at V and 6 bases at J, with 6 bases between the two ends. Germline V gene sequence: CDR1 SGDLS, CDR2 YYNGEE. The CDR3 nucleotides are TGTGCCAGCAGCGTAGTCAGTGCCGGGGAGCTGTTTTTT. Protein product: CASSVVSAGELFF.

The V gene is TRBV7-3, the J gene TRBJ2-6, with D uncertain. Germline values: CDR1 SGHTA, CDR2 FQGTGA. The CDR3 is 14 amino acids. V was pared by 2 bases and J by 1 base, with 3 bases between. CDR3 protein: CASSLASGANVLTF. CDR3 DNA sequence: TGTGCCAGCAGCTTAGCGTCTGGGGCCAACGTCCTGACTTTC. Looking up the rest from reference TRBV7-3 and TRBJ2-6 gives the full variable domain: GAGVSQTPSNKVTEKGKYVELRCDPISGHTALYWYRQSLGQGPEFLIYFQGTGAADDSGLPNDRFFAVRPEGSVSTLKIQRTERGDSAVYLCASSLASGANVLTFGAGSRLTVL.

The gene calls are TRBV29-1 and TRBJ1-2, with 7 bases matching TRBD1. V shed 1 base and J 5 bases; nucleotides not matched to a gene: 7. The CDR3 consists of 14 residues. Germline V CDR1 and CDR2: SQVTM, ANQGSEA. CDR3 protein: CSVEVWTGDYGYTF. CDR3 coding DNA: TGCAGCGTTGAAGTTTGGACAGGAGATTATGGCTACACCTTC.

This chain uses TRBV7-2 with TRBJ2-1, with 13 bases fitting TRBD2. The germline V gene has CDR1 SGHTA and CDR2 FQGNSA. This CDR3 is built from 16 residues. J lost 6 bases, V lost 6 bases, and 8 bases had no gene match. The CDR3 coding sequence is TGTGCCAGCAGGGTGGGGACTAGCGGGAATGTCAATGAGCAGTTCTTC. Its protein product is CASRVGTSGNVNEQFF.

The V gene is TRBV30, the J gene TRBJ1-2, with D unclear. CDR1 is GTSNPN and CDR2 is SVGIG in the germline V gene (reference sequence). V lost 7 bases, J lost 4 bases, and 7 bases lay in between. This CDR3 spans 10 amino acids. In DNA, the CDR3 is TGTGCCTCGGGAGGCTATGGCTACACCTTC. As protein: CASGGYGYTF.

The chain employs TRBV14 and TRBJ2-1; a possible D gene is TRBD1 (5 bases). CDR3 length: 15 amino acids. Per the germline V gene, CDR1 is SGHDN and CDR2 is FVKESK. The ends were cut back, 3 bases at V and 1 base at J, with 10 bases in the middle. The chain's CDR3 is CASSHTGASYNEQFF. The CDR3, as DNA: TGTGCCAGCAGCCACACAGGAGCATCCTACAATGAGCAGTTCTTC.

CDR3 loop: CASKEDLSPTGELFF. CDR3 sequence (DNA): TGTGCCAGCAAGGAGGACCTTAGTCCCACCGGGGAGCTGTTTTTT. The chain joins TRBV6-4 to TRBJ2-2; the D gene is possibly TRBD2 (5 bases). The CDR3 length is 15 residues. Trimming left V 7 bases short and J 4 bases short, with 16 bases between. The germline CDR1 and CDR2 sequences are MRHNA and SNTAGT.

The chain carries TRBV19 and TRBJ2-7; a weak D match, TRBD1 (5 bases). The germline V and J ends were trimmed by 9 bases and 5 bases, with 14 bases remaining between them. Germline assignment: CDR1 LNHDA and CDR2 SQIVND (reference sequence). The CDR3 has 12 residues. CDR3 loop: CARGSEGDEQYV. Here the CDR3 DNA reads TGTGCCAGGGGGTCTGAAGGGGACGAGCAGTACGTC.

The V call is TRBV6-2 or TRBV6-3, the J call TRBJ2-2; TRBD1 or TRBD2 may be the D gene (5 bases each). CDR3 size: 18 residues. Germline V CDR1 and CDR2: MNHEY, SVGEGT. V was pared by 6 bases and J by 0 bases, with 20 bases between. CDR3 amino acids: CASSLNSPRGTNTGELFF. CDR3 nucleotides: TGTGCCAGCAGCCTTAATTCCCCCCGGGGCACGAACACCGGGGAGCTGTTTTTT.

The chain carries TRBV5-1 and TRBJ2-1, with 9 bases aligning to TRBD1. Germline CDR1 SGHRS, CDR2 YFSETQ. Germline trimming cut 3 bases from V and 2 bases from J; bases unmatched to any gene: 0. This CDR3 is 14 amino acids long. As DNA, the CDR3 is TGCGCCAGCAGCTGGGACAGGGCCTACAATGAGCAGTTCTTC. Its protein product is CASSWDRAYNEQFF.

The rearrangement links TRBV5-1 to TRBJ2-7, with 13 bases aligning to TRBD2. The CDR3 spans 16 residues. CDR1 and CDR2 from the germline V gene are SGHRS and YFSETQ. V shed 6 bases and J 0 bases; nucleotides not matched to a gene: 6. CDR3 region: CASTWTSGGNSYEQYF. The CDR3 nucleotides are TGCGCCAGCACCTGGACTAGCGGGGGAAACTCCTACGAGCAGTACTTC.

The rearrangement links TRBV4-1 to TRBJ2-5, with no clear D. From germline, CDR1 is MGHRA and CDR2 YSYEKL. V lost 5 bases, J lost 5 bases, and 6 bases lay in between. The CDR3 is made up of 11 amino acids. CDR3: CASSLGETQYF. The CDR3, as DNA: TGCGCCAGCAGCTTAGGGGAGACCCAGTACTTC.